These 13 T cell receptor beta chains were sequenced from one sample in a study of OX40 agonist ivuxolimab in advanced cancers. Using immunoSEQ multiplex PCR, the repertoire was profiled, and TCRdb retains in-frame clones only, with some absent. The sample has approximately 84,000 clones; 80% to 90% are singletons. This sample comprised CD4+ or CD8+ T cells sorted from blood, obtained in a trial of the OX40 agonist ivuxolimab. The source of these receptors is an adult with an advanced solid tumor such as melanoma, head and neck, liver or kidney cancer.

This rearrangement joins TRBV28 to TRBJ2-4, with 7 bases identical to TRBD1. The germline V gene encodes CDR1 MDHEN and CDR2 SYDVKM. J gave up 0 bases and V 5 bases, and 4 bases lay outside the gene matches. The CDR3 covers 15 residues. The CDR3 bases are TGTGCCAGCAGTCGTCCAGGGGGAGCCAAAAACATTCAGTACTTC. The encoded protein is CASSRPGGAKNIQYF.

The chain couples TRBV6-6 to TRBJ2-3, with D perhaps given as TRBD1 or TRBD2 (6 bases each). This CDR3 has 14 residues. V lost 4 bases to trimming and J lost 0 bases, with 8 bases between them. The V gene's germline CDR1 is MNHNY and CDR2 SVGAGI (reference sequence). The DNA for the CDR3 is TGTGCCAGCAGTTCGGGGGCCAGCACAGATACGCAGTATTTT. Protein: CASSSGASTDTQYF.

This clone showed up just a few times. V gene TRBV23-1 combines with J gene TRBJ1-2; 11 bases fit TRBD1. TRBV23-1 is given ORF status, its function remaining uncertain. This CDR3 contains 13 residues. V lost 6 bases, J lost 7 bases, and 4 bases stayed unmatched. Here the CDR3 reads CASSGQGAVGYTF. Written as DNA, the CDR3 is TGCGCCAGCAGCGGACAGGGGGCGGTTGGCTACACCTTC.

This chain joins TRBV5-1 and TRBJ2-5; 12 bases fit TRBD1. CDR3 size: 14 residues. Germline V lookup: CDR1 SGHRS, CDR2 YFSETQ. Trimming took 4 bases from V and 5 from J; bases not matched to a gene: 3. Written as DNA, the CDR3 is TGCGCCAGCAGCATGGGACAGGGGGCGGAGACCCAGTACTTC. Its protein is CASSMGQGAETQYF. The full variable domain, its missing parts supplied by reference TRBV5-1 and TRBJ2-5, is KAGVTQTPRYLIKTRGQQVTLSCSPISGHRSVSWYQQTPGQGLQFLFEYFSETQRNKGNFPGRFSGRQFSNSRSEMNVSTLELGDSALYLCASSMGQGAETQYFGPGTRLLVL.

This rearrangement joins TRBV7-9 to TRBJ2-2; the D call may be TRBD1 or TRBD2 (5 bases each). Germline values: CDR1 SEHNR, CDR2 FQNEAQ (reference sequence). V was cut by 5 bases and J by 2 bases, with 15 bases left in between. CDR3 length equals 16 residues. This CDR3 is CASSRGPRRNTGELFF. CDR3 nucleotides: TGTGCCAGCAGCCGGGGCCCCCGAAGAAACACCGGGGAGCTGTTTTTT.

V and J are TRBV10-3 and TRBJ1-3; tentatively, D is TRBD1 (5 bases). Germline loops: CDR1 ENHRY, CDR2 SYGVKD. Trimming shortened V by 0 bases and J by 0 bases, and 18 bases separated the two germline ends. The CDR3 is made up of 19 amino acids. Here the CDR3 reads CAISESPWRGPNSGNTIYF. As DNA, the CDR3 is TGTGCCATCAGTGAGTCGCCTTGGCGGGGACCGAACTCTGGAAACACCATATATTTT.

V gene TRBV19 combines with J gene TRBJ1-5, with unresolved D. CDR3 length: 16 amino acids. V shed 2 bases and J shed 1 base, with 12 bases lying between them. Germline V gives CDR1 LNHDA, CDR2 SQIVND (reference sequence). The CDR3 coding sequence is TGTGCCAGTAGTATACCGAGGATGGGAAGCAATCAGCCCCAGCATTTT. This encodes CASSIPRMGSNQPQHF.

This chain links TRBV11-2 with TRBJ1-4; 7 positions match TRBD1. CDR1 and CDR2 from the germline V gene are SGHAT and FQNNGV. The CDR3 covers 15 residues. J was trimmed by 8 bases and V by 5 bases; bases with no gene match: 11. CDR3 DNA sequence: TGTGCCAGCAGCAATACCGTGACAGGGTCGGAAAAACTGTTTTTT. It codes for CASSNTVTGSEKLFF.

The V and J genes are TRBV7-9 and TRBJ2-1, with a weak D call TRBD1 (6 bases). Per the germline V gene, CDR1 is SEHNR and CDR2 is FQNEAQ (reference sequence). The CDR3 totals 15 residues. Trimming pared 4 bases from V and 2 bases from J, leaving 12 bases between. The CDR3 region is CASSSGQWAYNEQFF. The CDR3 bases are TGTGCCAGCAGCTCCGGACAGTGGGCCTACAATGAGCAGTTCTTC.

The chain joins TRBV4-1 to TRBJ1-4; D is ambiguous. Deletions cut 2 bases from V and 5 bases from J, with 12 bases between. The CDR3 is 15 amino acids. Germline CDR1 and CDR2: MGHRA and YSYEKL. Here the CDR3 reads CASSQPARLNEKLFF. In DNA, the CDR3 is TGCGCCAGCAGCCAACCGGCCCGGCTGAATGAAAAACTGTTTTTT.

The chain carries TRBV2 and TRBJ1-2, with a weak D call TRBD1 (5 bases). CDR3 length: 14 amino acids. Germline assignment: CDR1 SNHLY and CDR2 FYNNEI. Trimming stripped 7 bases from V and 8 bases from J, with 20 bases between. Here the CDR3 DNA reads TGTGCCAGCAACGGAGGGTCCCAGGGCGGAGGCTACACCTTC. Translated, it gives CASNGGSQGGGYTF.

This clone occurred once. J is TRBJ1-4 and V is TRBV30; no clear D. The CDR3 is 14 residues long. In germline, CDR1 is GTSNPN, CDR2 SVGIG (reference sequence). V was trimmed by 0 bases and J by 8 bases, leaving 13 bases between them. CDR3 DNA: TGTGCCTGGAGTGTAGGCCTTAGGACGGAAAAACTGTTTTTT. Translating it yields CAWSVGLRTEKLFF.

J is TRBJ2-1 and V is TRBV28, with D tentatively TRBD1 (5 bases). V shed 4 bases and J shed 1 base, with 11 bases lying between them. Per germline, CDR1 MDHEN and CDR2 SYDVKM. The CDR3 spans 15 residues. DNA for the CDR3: TGTGCCAGCAGTTCTGCCGCAGGGTCCTACAATGAGCAGTTCTTC. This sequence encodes CASSSAAGSYNEQFF.